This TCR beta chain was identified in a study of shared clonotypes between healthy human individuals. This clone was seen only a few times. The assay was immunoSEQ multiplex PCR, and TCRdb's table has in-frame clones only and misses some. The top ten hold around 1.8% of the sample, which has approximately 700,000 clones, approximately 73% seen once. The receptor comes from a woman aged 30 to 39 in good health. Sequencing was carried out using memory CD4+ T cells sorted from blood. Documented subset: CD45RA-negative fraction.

The CDR3 bases are TGTGCCAGCCTACGGGACTCAGCTGTGGGAGATACGCAGTATTTT. Translated: CASLRDSAVGDTQYF. The genes are TRBV27 and TRBJ2-3; D possibly corresponds to TRBD2 (6 bases). The CDR3 contains 15 residues. Germline V gene data show CDR1 as MNHEY and CDR2 as SMNVEV (reference sequence). Trimming took off 8 bases at V and 5 bases at J, with 20 bases between the two ends.